This T cell receptor beta chain appears in the sequencing data of a study of CD8 T cells in ankylosing spondylitis (dated by TCRdb to 2017 to 2019). At the level of the whole study: The study set out to find disease-linked TCR variants by profiling T cell receptor beta repertoires in ankylosing spondylitis patients and healthy donors. The full study cohort comprised approximately 23 ankylosing spondylitis patients and over a hundred healthy donors. Peripheral blood was sampled, and synovial fluid was additionally collected from ankylosing spondylitis patients. Here is what the overall study found, with its caveats: In peripheral blood, the disease-linked clones were found at relatively low frequencies and had a CD8+ phenotype. Significant enrichment of the disease-linked clones was reported in matched synovial fluid samples from ankylosing spondylitis patients. Some of the motif variants had been reported before in the synovial fluid and blood of reactive arthritis patients, a finding that suggests common disease-initiation mechanisms. Blood from ankylosing spondylitis patients appeared to be characterized by a TCR beta motif made up of about 8 highly homologous amino acid variants.

This clonotype was seen more than once but under ten times. It lacks a known antigen. Nothing much larger sits one base from this clone, and base qualities are not available. The reads were generated on an Illumina HiSeq 2500. Quantitative 5'-RACE with molecular barcodes was used to prepare TCR beta libraries. The source study handled its data this way. A new computational method based on a probabilistic model of VDJ rearrangement was used to identify disease-linked TCR variants. The raw public data were reprocessed by TCRdb itself: fastp quality trimming at Q25, MiXCR clonotype calling, in-frame beta chains only. Each entry is one CDR3 protein sequence, shown with its most common DNA and genes. The authors' filters were not applied to this entry. The sample includes hundreds of thousands of distinct CDR3 sequences, with 20% to 30% observed a single time. Of the sample, 0.89% falls within the top ten clones.

Based on the germline V gene, the CDR1 and CDR2 sequences are SGHRS and YFSETQ. V is pruned by 3 bases and J by 3 bases, leaving 2 bases of the junction without a gene match. The CDR3 has 14 amino acids, counting the end cysteine and phenylalanine. This entry keeps only the CDR3 DNA: 42 bases, framed from base 1. The origin of this receptor is a male donor with ankylosing spondylitis. Sequenced sample: blood, either unsorted or a sorted T cell fraction (not recorded which). The chain couples TRBV5-1 to TRBJ2-5; 10 of the junction bases match TRBD1. The nucleotide sequence reads as follows: TGCGCCAGCAGCTCCGGGACAGGGGAAGAGACCCAGTACTTC. Translated, this is CASSSGTGEETQYF.